This T cell receptor beta chain was observed in a study of T cell responses to AZD1222 COVID-19 vaccine. Study results and limitations: Spike-specific TCR breadth and depth rose after two AZD1222 doses. Only a handful of AZD1222 recipients, six or seven in all, had baseline seropositivity. Donors were chiefly white British, with a greater number of females, and clonal diversity was perhaps underestimated.

CDR1 MDHEN and CDR2 SYDVKM come from the germline V gene. The CDR3 runs 12 residues. The V gene lost 2 bases and the J gene lost 5 bases, with 4 bases spanning the gap. This clone has a handful of counts. Its matching antigen is unknown. Clones were sequenced by immunoSEQ multiplex PCR, and TCRdb holds only the in-frame ones, with some missing. The sample yields approximately 110,000 clones, roughly 90% seen once. This clonotype was sampled from an adult in good health. The rearrangement joins TRBV28 to TRBJ1-5; D remains unclear. The sample here was peripheral blood, taken on day 0 of AZD1222 vaccination. The CDR3 DNA follows: TGTGCCAGCAGTTTAGCACATCAGCCCCAGCATTTT. Translation gives CASSLAHQPQHF.